This T cell receptor beta chain derives from a study of shared clonotypes between healthy human individuals (dated by TCRdb to about 2020). About the study as a whole: The cohort included three men and a couple of women between 18 and 49 years of age. Blood TCR repertoires of a handful of healthy adults were deeply sequenced to estimate repertoire size and the extent of clonotype sharing between individuals. To increase sequencing depth and limit assay-specific biases, different laboratories used diverse techniques to prepare libraries and sequence TCR repertoires. Per donor, leukapheresis produced somewhere between about 0.9 and 9.5 billion PBMCs. Findings and caveats that apply to the study as a whole: Based on pairwise subsampling, the degree of clonotype sharing among donors was expected to be affected by sequencing depth. Because the study included only a small number of donors, the genetic and exposure-history diversity represented was limited. Only blood was sampled, and tissue TCR repertoires likely differ from those in blood.

As encoded in the germline V gene, CDR1 is SGHAT while CDR2 is FQNNGV. The V end gives up 3 bases and the J end 0 bases, leaving 7 bases in the junction not matched to a gene. The CDR3 goes from the cysteine to the phenylalanine over 18 residues. CDR3 DNA only is kept here, 54 bases in frame from base 1. Using the deep immunoSEQ assay, TCR CDR3 regions were amplified from genomic DNA by multiplex PCR. For each cell subset, the extracted genomic DNA was distributed evenly across all wells of several immunoSEQ 96-well plates, and each plate served as one replicate. For unsorted PBMC, about 300 ng of genomic DNA, equivalent to about 32,000 T cell genomes, went into each replicate PCR. Ten immunoSEQ deep assay plates were used to sequence unsorted PBMC genomic DNA. Purified libraries were quantified with a Qubit 3.0 fluorometer, sized on a Bioanalyzer 2100, and re-quantified with the KAPA Library Quantification kit. A separate single-read 150-cycle Illumina NextSeq 550 flow cell was used to sequence each immunoSEQ 96-well plate. The study's processing was this. The immunoSEQ output contained only junctional sequences without quality scores, so filtering could not match that applied to full-length reads. Sequences were annotated with PyIR, a Python wrapper for IgBLAST v1.9, and V/J genes and CDR3 were assigned using IMGT germline references. Any read was removed if the V/J assignment was weak (E-value above 1e-6), the CDR3 was missing, or the read contained stop codons, out-of-frame junctions, or ambiguous translated residues. V3J clonotypes were defined by identical inferred V gene, J gene, and CDR3 amino acid sequence. To compute the percentage overlap between repertoires, the number of shared unique clonotypes was divided by the size of the smaller repertoire. RTK rarefaction, the Chao1 estimator, and Recon v2.1 estimates of unobserved clonotypes were used to assess repertoire richness. The table was pulled from immuneACCESS by TCRdb, which kept in-frame rearrangements only. Such tables lose some clones; where checked, under half of the loss comes from unresolved V genes, and the rest has no known cause. V, J and clone size reflect that table, while D and trimming were determined from the DNA. The sample yields approximately 470,000 clones; approximately 78% were counted once. The biggest ten clones account for around 11% of the sample.

In the case of this clone: Its recognized antigen is unknown. No much larger clone is present one base from it, and per-base qualities are unavailable.

Healthy HIV-negative adults with no recently reported acute infections or vaccinations were included as donors. Every donor was a Caucasian adult living in Nashville, Tennessee, USA. For unsorted samples, 75 million to 100 million PBMCs were counted and genomic DNA was extracted with the QIAamp DNA Blood Mini kit. Blood was collected by leukapheresis, and PBMCs were isolated by Ficoll-Histopaque density gradient centrifugation and then cryopreserved in liquid nitrogen vapor phase. The sequencing sample was made of PBMCs. This TCR was recovered from a middle-aged woman in good health. Some clones in this sample may be carry-over from other donors' samples. This sequence uses TRBV11-2 and TRBJ2-6; the junction holds 8 bases that match TRBD2. The CDR3 corresponds to CASSFGGDSASGANVLTF. At the DNA level, the sequence is TGTGCCAGCAGCTTCGGGGGGGATAGTGCCTCTGGGGCCAACGTCCTGACTTTC.